Each of the 9 T cell receptor beta chains below was sequenced from the same sample in a study of cytotoxic CD8 clonotypes in ibrutinib-treated CLL. Assay used: immunoSEQ multiplex PCR; TCRdb lists only in-frame clones, some missing. The repertoire has about 85,000 clones, roughly 83% of them found once; the top ten carry about 4.8%. The sequencing here drew on PBMCs, taken after 12 months of ibrutinib treatment. These TCRs come from a human donor with chronic lymphocytic leukemia.

The chain carries TRBV10-3 and TRBJ2-5; D may correspond to TRBD1 or TRBD2 (6 bases each). CDR1 is ENHRY, CDR2 SYGVKD, per germline. The CDR3 covers 16 residues. With 0 bases removed from V and 5 bases from J, the gap between germline ends came to 16 bases. This CDR3 is CAISESAGHLGETQYF. The CDR3 DNA sequence: TGTGCCATCAGTGAGTCGGCGGGACACCTTGGGGAGACCCAGTACTTC.

This rearrangement joins TRBV9 to TRBJ2-3; D is undetermined. The ends were cut back, 1 base at V and 1 base at J, with 4 bases in the middle. Per germline, CDR1 SGDLS and CDR2 YYNGEE. The CDR3 extends over 13 amino acids. The CDR3 sequence: CASSVQGTDTQYF. The CDR3 nucleotides read TGTGCCAGCAGCGTACAGGGCACAGATACGCAGTATTTT.

The rearrangement joins TRBV9 to TRBJ2-5; 11 bases align to TRBD2. This CDR3 spans 15 amino acids. After removal of 4 bases from V and 3 bases from J, the junction contained 5 bases not matched to a gene. Per germline, CDR1 SGDLS and CDR2 YYNGEE. The CDR3 coding sequence is TGTGCCAGCAGCAAATCGGGACTAGCGGAAGAGACCCAGTACTTC. Protein product: CASSKSGLAEETQYF.

This chain connects TRBV10-1 to TRBJ1-5, with TRBD1 as a possible D gene (6 bases). Trimming took off 0 bases at V and 2 bases at J, with 14 bases between the two ends. Looked up from germline, CDR1 is WNHNN and CDR2 is SYGVQD (reference sequence). This CDR3 has 17 residues. The CDR3 nucleotides read TGCGCCAGCAGTGAGTCGCGGGGAGGGGGAGGCAATCAGCCCCAGCATTTT. Protein: CASSESRGGGGNQPQHF.

This clone was seen just once. V gene TRBV18 combines with J gene TRBJ2-2, with unresolved D. The germline CDR1 and CDR2 sequences are KGHSH and LQKENI. The CDR3 is 17 residues long. Trimming removed 3 bases from V and 6 bases from J, with 20 bases in between. The CDR3 here is CASSPVDGPRFSGELFF. The CDR3 nucleotides read TGTGCCAGCTCACCCGTCGATGGGCCCCGCTTTTCCGGGGAGCTGTTTTTT.

The V gene is TRBV5-8, the J gene TRBJ2-7, with D perhaps being TRBD1 or TRBD2 (6 bases each). This CDR3 has 17 amino acids. Trimming shortened V by 1 base and J by 1 base, and 18 bases separated the two germline ends. Germline V gene data show CDR1 as SGHTS and CDR2 as YDEGEE. The DNA for the CDR3 is TGTGCCAGCAGCTTGTTTTGGTCCGGGGGCGGGTCCTACGAGCAGTACTTC. Protein: CASSLFWSGGGSYEQYF.

This chain links TRBV5-1 with TRBJ1-1; TRBD1 aligns across 8 bases. V lost 0 bases and J lost 4; bases outside the gene matches: 8. The CDR3 is 16 amino acids. Germline CDR1 and CDR2: SGHRS and YFSETQ. DNA of the CDR3: TGCGCCAGCAGCTTGGGGGGGACAGGAGCCGGCACTGAAGCTTTCTTT. This codes for CASSLGGTGAGTEAFF.

This chain connects TRBV4-1 to TRBJ1-3, with D perhaps matching TRBD1 (5 bases). CDR1 is MGHRA and CDR2 is YSYEKL in the germline V gene. The V end was cut by 0 bases, the J end by 2 bases, with 17 bases between. This CDR3 is built from 18 residues. The CDR3 is CASSQEGWGVTTGNTIYF. CDR3 bases: TGCGCCAGCAGCCAAGAGGGATGGGGGGTTACCACTGGAAACACCATATATTTT.

The chain employs TRBV11-2 and TRBJ1-3; D remains unclear. This CDR3 is built from 12 residues. Germline-derived CDR1 and CDR2 are SGHAT and FQNNGV. V was pared by 3 bases and J by 9 bases, with 9 bases between. CDR3 loop: CASSFGEPTIYF. The CDR3 DNA follows: TGTGCCAGCAGCTTTGGGGAACCCACCATATATTTT.